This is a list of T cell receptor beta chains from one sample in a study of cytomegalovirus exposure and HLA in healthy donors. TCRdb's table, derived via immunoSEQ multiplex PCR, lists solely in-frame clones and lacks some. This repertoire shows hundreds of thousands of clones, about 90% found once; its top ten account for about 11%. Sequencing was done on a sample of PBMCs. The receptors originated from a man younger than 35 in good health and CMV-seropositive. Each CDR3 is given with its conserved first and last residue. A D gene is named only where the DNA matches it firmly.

CDR3 DNA: TGTGCCAGCGATAGAACAGGGACAGATACGCAGTATTTT; CDR3 protein: CASDRTGTDTQYF; J gene: TRBJ2-3; D gene: -; V gene: TRBV6-6
CDR3 DNA: TGCGCCAGCAGCTACGGACAGGGGGCTGAAGCTTTCTTT; CDR3 protein: CASSYGQGAEAFF; J gene: TRBJ1-1; D gene: TRBD1; V gene: TRBV5-1
CDR3 DNA: TGTGCCAGCACCATGGGGGGGCCCGAGCAGTTCTTC; CDR3 protein: CASTMGGPEQFF; J gene: TRBJ2-1; D gene: -; V gene: TRBV7-9
CDR3 DNA: TGTGCCAGCAGCCCGCTTGTTAGCGACTACAATGAGCAGTTCTTC; CDR3 protein: CASSPLVSDYNEQFF; J gene: TRBJ2-1; D gene: -; V gene: TRBV9
CDR3 DNA: TGTGCCAGTAGCGGCCCGGACAGCCAAACCTACGAGCAGTACTTC; CDR3 protein: CASSGPDSQTYEQYF; J gene: TRBJ2-7; D gene: -; V gene: TRBV19
CDR3 DNA: TGTGCCAGTGTTAGCTACTCCTACAATGAGCAGTTCTTC; CDR3 protein: CASVSYSYNEQFF; J gene: TRBJ2-1; D gene: -; V gene: TRBV7-9
CDR3 DNA: TGTGCCAGCAGCGTAGGCGGGCACAGGGAGGAGACCCAGTACTTC; CDR3 protein: CASSVGGHREETQYF; J gene: TRBJ2-5; D gene: -; V gene: TRBV9
CDR3 DNA: TGTGCCAGCAGCCCTTCGGACTTCTCCTACGAGCAGTACTTC; CDR3 protein: CASSPSDFSYEQYF; J gene: TRBJ2-7; D gene: -; V gene: TRBV7-9
CDR3 DNA: TGTGCCAGCAGTTTATGGACCAGAACTGGCTACACCTTC; CDR3 protein: CASSLWTRTGYTF; J gene: TRBJ1-2; D gene: -; V gene: TRBV28
CDR3 DNA: TGTGCCAGCAGTGGGCCCACCTACAATGAGCAGTTCTTC; CDR3 protein: CASSGPTYNEQFF; J gene: TRBJ2-1; D gene: -; V gene: TRBV2
CDR3 DNA: TGCGCCAGTTGGGGACTTCAGAACACTGAAGCTTTCTTT; CDR3 protein: CASWGLQNTEAFF; J gene: TRBJ1-1; D gene: -; V gene: TRBV5-1
CDR3 DNA: TGTGCCAGCAGCGTCCCCCGGGACAGCACATGGGGAAACACCATATATTTT; CDR3 protein: CASSVPRDSTWGNTIYF; J gene: TRBJ1-3; D gene: TRBD1; V gene: TRBV2
CDR3 DNA: TGTGCCAGCAGCCTGACTAGCGGAGCAGTATACGAGCAGTACTTC; CDR3 protein: CASSLTSGAVYEQYF; J gene: TRBJ2-7; D gene: TRBD2; V gene: TRBV27
CDR3 DNA: TGTGCCAGCAGTTTACTTTCGGGACAGGCCGAAAAACTGTTTTTT; CDR3 protein: CASSLLSGQAEKLFF; J gene: TRBJ1-4; D gene: TRBD1; V gene: TRBV28
CDR3 DNA: TGTGCCAGTAGTCAAGACAGGGTTGGCAATCAGCCCCAGCATTTT; CDR3 protein: CASSQDRVGNQPQHF; J gene: TRBJ1-5; D gene: TRBD1; V gene: TRBV19
CDR3 DNA: TGTGCCAGTAGGGAACCCTCTAGATACAATGAGCAGTTCTTC; CDR3 protein: CASREPSRYNEQFF; J gene: TRBJ2-1; D gene: -; V gene: TRBV19
CDR3 DNA: TGTGCCAGCAGGAGACAGGGGGTGGTCTACGAGCAGTACTTC; CDR3 protein: CASRRQGVVYEQYF; J gene: TRBJ2-7; D gene: TRBD1; V gene: TRBV28
CDR3 DNA: TGTGCCAGTCGACAGGGGTCAGATACGCAGTATTTT; CDR3 protein: CASRQGSDTQYF; J gene: TRBJ2-3; D gene: TRBD1; V gene: TRBV7-9
CDR3 DNA: TGTGCCTGGAGTGGGACCCGATTGGGGCAGTATTTT; CDR3 protein: CAWSGTRLGQYF; J gene: TRBJ2-3; D gene: -; V gene: TRBV30
CDR3 DNA: TGTGCCAGCAGCCGGGACCAACTGCCTAATGAGCAGTTCTTC; CDR3 protein: CASSRDQLPNEQFF; J gene: TRBJ2-1; D gene: -; V gene: TRBV2
CDR3 DNA: TGCGCCAGCAGCTTGGCCCTAGCGGGCCCTGCCGGGGAGCTGTTTTTT; CDR3 protein: CASSLALAGPAGELFF; J gene: TRBJ2-2; D gene: TRBD2; V gene: TRBV5-1
CDR3 DNA: TGTGCCAGCAGCCTAAACCTTATACGGGGAGGTGAGCAGTTCTTC; CDR3 protein: CASSLNLIRGGEQFF; J gene: TRBJ2-1; D gene: -; V gene: TRBV9
CDR3 DNA: TGCGCCAGCAGCTTGGGGGCCGCGAACACCGGGGAGCTGTTTTTT; CDR3 protein: CASSLGAANTGELFF; J gene: TRBJ2-2; D gene: -; V gene: TRBV5-1
CDR3 DNA: TGTGCCAGCAGTTTATCAGGCTGGTATGGGGGGAGCGGGCAGCCCCAGCATTTT; CDR3 protein: CASSLSGWYGGSGQPQHF; J gene: TRBJ1-5; D gene: -; V gene: TRBV27
CDR3 DNA: TGTGCCAGCAGTTTCCGACAGGGTCCCTACGAGCAGTACTTC; CDR3 protein: CASSFRQGPYEQYF; J gene: TRBJ2-7; D gene: TRBD1; V gene: TRBV27
CDR3 DNA: TGTGCCAGCAGGCGGGGCGTCGGGTACGAGCAGTACTTC; CDR3 protein: CASRRGVGYEQYF; J gene: TRBJ2-7; D gene: -; V gene: TRBV7-2
CDR3 DNA: TGTGCCAGCAGTCCGGACAGGGACACCGGGGAGCTGTTTTTT; CDR3 protein: CASSPDRDTGELFF; J gene: TRBJ2-2; D gene: TRBD1; V gene: TRBV6-1